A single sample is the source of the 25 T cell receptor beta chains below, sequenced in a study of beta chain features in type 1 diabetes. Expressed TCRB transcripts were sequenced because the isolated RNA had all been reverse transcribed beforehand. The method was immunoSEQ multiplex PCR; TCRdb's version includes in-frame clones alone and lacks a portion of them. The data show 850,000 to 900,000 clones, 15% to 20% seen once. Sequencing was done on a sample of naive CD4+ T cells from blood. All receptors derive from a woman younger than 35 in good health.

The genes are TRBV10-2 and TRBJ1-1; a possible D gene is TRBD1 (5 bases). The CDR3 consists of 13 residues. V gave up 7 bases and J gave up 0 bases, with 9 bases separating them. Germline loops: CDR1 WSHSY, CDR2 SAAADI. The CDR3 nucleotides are TGCGCCAGCATCCGACAGCTGAACACTGAAGCTTTCTTT. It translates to CASIRQLNTEAFF.

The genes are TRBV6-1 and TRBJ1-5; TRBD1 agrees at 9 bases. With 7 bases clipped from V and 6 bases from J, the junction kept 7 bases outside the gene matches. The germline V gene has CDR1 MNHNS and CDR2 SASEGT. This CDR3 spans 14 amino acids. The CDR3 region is CASTGQGSGQPQHF. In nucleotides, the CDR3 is TGTGCCAGCACTGGACAGGGGAGCGGTCAGCCCCAGCATTTT.

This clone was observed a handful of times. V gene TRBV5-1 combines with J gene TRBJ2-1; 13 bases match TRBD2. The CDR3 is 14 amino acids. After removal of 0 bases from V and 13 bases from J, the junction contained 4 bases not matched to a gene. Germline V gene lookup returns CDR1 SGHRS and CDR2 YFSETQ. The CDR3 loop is CASSLGTSGSYQFF. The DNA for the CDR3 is TGCGCCAGCAGCTTGGGGACTAGCGGGAGTTATCAGTTCTTC.

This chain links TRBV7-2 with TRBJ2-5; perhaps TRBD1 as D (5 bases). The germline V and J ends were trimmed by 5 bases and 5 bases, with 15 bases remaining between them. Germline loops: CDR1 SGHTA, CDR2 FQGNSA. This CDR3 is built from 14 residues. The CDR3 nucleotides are TGTGCCAGCAGCCAACAGGATTTGTCCGAGACCCAGTACTTC. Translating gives CASSQQDLSETQYF.

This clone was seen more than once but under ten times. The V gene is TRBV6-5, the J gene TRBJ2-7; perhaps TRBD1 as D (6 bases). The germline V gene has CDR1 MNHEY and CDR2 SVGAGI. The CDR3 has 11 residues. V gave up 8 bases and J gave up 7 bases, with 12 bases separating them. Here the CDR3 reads CASGQGNEQYF. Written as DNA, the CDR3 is TGTGCCAGCGGGCAGGGGAATGAGCAGTACTTC.

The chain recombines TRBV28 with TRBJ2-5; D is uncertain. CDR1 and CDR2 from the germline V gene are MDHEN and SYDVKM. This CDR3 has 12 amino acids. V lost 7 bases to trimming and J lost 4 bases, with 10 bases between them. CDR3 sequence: CASTRMGETQYF. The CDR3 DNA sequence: TGTGCCAGCACGAGGATGGGAGAGACCCAGTACTTC.

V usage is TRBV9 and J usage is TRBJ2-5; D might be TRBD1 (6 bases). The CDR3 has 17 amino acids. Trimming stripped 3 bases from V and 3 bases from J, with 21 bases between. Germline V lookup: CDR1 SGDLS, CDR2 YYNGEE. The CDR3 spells CASSARGPPFGKETQYF. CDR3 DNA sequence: TGTGCCAGCAGCGCCAGGGGACCCCCATTCGGGAAAGAGACCCAGTACTTC.

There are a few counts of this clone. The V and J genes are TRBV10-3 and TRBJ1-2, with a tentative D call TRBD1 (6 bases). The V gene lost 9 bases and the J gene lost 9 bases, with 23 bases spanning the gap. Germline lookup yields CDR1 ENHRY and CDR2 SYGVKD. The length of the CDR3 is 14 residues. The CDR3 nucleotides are TGTGCCATAGGGGGATCGGGACATCTCTCTAGCTACACCTTC. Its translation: CAIGGSGHLSSYTF.

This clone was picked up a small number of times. This chain's CDR3 is CASSRDDQETQYF. The CDR3 DNA reads as TGTGCCAGCAGCAGAGACGACCAAGAGACCCAGTACTTC. The rearrangement uses TRBV13 and TRBJ2-5; D remains ambiguous. The CDR3 covers 13 residues. Germline V gene lookup returns CDR1 PRHDT and CDR2 FYEKMQ (reference sequence). With 5 bases removed from V and 0 bases from J, the gap between germline ends came to 7 bases.

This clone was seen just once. The CDR3 spells CASRPPGLDADTQYF. Here the CDR3 DNA reads TGTGCCAGCAGGCCTCCGGGACTAGACGCAGATACGCAGTATTTT. V and J are TRBV7-2 and TRBJ2-3, with TRBD2 matching 8 bases. CDR1 is SGHTA, CDR2 FQGNSA, per germline. After removal of 6 bases from V and 4 bases from J, the junction contained 9 bases not matched to a gene. The length of the CDR3 is 15 residues.

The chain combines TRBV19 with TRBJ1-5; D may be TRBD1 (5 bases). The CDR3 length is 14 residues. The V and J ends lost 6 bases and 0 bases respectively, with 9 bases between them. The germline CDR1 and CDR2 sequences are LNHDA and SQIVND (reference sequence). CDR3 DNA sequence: TGTGCCAGTAGGACAGCAAATAGCAATCAGCCCCAGCATTTT. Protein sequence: CASRTANSNQPQHF.

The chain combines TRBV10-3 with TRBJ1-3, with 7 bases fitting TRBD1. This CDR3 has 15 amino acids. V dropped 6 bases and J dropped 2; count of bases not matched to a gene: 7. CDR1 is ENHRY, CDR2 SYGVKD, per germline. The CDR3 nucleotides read TGTGCCATCAGGGGCGACAGGGAAACTGGAAACACCATATATTTT. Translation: CAIRGDRETGNTIYF.

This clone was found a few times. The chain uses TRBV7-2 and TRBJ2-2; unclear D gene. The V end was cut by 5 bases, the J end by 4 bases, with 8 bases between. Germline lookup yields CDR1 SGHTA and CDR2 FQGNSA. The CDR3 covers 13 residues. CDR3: CASSQGVTGELFF. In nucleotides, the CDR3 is TGTGCCAGCAGCCAAGGAGTCACCGGGGAGCTGTTTTTT.

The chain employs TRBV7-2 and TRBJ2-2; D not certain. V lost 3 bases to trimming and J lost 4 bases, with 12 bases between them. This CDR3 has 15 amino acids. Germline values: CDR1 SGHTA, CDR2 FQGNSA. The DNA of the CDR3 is TGTGCCAGCAGCTTTGTTGGCGTGTCCACCGGGGAGCTGTTTTTT. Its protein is CASSFVGVSTGELFF.

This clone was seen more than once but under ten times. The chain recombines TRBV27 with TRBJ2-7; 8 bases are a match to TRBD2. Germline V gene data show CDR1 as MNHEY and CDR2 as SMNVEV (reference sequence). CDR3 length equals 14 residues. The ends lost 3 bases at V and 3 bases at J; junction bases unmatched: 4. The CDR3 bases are TGTGCCAGCAGTTTTACTAGCGGAATCTACGAGCAGTACTTC. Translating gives CASSFTSGIYEQYF.

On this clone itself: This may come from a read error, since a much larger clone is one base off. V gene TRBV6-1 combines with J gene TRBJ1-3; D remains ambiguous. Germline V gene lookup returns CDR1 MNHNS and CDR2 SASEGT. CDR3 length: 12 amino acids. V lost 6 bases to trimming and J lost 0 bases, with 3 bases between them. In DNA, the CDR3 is TGTGCCAGCAGGGACTCTGGAAACACCATATATTTT. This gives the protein CASRDSGNTIYF.

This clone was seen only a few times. The CDR3 spells CASSPLSRGASGANVLTF. The CDR3 coding sequence is TGTGCCAGCTCACCACTTAGCCGAGGGGCCTCTGGGGCCAACGTCCTGACTTTC. This chain uses TRBV18 with TRBJ2-6; D possibly uses TRBD1 or TRBD2 (5 bases each). V was trimmed by 1 base and J by 0 bases, leaving 13 bases between them. The CDR3 is made up of 18 amino acids. Looked up from germline, CDR1 is KGHSH and CDR2 is LQKENI.

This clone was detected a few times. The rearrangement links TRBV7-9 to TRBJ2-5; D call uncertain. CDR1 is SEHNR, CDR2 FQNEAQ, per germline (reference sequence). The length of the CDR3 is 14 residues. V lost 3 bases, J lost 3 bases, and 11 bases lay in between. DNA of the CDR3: TGTGCCAGCAGCTTTGCCCTCGGAAAAGAGACCCAGTACTTC. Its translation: CASSFALGKETQYF.

CDR3 DNA: TGTGCCAGCCACGTAGCCCGGAACACTGAAGCTTTCTTT. It encodes CASHVARNTEAFF. The V and J genes are TRBV6-5 and TRBJ1-1; no definite D call. Per the germline V gene, CDR1 is MNHEY and CDR2 is SVGAGI. The V gene lost 8 bases and the J gene lost 1 base, with 11 bases spanning the gap. The CDR3 loop spans 13 amino acids.

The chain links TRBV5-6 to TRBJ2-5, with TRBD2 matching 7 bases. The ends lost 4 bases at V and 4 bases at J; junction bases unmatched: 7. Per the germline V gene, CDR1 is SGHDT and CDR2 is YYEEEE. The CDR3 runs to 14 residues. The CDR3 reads CASSPTGGRETQYF. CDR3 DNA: TGTGCCAGCAGCCCGACGGGGGGTCGAGAGACCCAGTACTTC.

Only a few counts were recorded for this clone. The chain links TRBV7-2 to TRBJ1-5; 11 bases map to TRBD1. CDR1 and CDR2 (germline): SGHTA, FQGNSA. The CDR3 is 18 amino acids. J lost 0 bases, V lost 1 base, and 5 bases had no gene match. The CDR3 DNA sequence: TGTGCCAGCAGCTTAGTGTTCGGACAGGGGGCTAGCAATCAGCCCCAGCATTTT. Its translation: CASSLVFGQGASNQPQHF.

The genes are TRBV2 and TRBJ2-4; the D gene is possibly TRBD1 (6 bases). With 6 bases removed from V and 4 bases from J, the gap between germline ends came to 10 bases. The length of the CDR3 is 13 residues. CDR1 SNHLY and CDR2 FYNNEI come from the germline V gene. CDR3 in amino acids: CASRLQGKNIQYF. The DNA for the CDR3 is TGTGCCAGCAGGTTGCAGGGGAAAAACATTCAGTACTTC.

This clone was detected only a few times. The CDR3 region is CASSERDFNEQFF. Here the CDR3 DNA reads TGTGCCAGCAGCGAGAGGGACTTCAATGAGCAGTTCTTC. V usage is TRBV7-8 and J usage is TRBJ2-1, with D perhaps TRBD2 (6 bases). CDR3 length equals 13 residues. V lost 5 bases to trimming and J lost 6 bases, with 11 bases between them. Germline lookup yields CDR1 SGHVS and CDR2 FQNEAQ.

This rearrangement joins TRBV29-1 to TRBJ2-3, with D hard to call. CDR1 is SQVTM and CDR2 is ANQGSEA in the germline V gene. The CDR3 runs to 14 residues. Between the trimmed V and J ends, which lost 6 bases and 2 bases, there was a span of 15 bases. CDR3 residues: CSVGYGRFTDTQYF. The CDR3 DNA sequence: TGCAGCGTGGGGTATGGTCGTTTCACAGATACGCAGTATTTT.

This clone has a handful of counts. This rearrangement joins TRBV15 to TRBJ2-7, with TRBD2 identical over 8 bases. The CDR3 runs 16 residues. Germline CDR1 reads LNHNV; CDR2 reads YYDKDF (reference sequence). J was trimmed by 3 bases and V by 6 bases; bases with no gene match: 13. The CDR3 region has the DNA TGTGCCACCAGTAACAGTAGGACTAGCAGATACTACGAGCAGTACTTC. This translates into CATSNSRTSRYYEQYF. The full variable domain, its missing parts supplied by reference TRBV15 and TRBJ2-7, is DAMVIQNPRYQVTQFGKPVTLSCSQTLNHNVMYWYQQKSSQAPKLLFHYYDKDFNNEADTPDNFQSRRPNTSFCFLDIRSPGLGDTAMYLCATSNSRTSRYYEQYFGPGTRLTVT.